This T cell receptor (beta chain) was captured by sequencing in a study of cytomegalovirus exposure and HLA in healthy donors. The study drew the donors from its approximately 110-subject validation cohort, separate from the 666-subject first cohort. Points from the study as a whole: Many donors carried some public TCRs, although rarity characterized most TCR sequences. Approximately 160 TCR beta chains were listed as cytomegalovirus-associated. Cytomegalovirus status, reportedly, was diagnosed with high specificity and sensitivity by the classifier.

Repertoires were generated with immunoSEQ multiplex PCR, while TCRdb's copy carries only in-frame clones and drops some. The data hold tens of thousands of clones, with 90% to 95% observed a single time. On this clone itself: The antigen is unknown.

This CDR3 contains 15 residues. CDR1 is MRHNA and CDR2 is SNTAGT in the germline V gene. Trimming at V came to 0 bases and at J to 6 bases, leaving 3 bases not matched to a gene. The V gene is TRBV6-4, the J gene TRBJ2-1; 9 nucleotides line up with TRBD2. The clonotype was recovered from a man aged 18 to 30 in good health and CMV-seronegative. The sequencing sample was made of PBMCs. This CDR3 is CASSDSETSGNEQFF. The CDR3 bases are TGTGCCAGCAGTGACTCGGAGACTAGCGGCAATGAGCAGTTCTTC.